These 8 T cell receptor beta chains share one sample of origin, sequenced in a study of T cell repertoires in cytomegalovirus infection. No antigens are known for them. MiXCR, applied by TCRdb to the reads, yields one record per CDR3 protein. The sample has roughly 800,000 distinct CDR3 sequences, just under 30% seen once. The sequencing used cultured CD8+ T cells from PBMCs, collected from culture after CMV antigen stimulation. The receptor set was obtained from a human donor in good health (CMV status not recorded). Some clones in this sample may be carry-over from other donors' samples.

This clonotype was seen ten or more times. The chain carries TRBV7-9 and TRBJ2-4, with TRBD2 matching 9 bases. J gave up 6 bases and V 3 bases, and 6 bases lay outside the gene matches. The germline V gene has CDR1 SEHNR and CDR2 FQNEAQ (reference sequence). The CDR3 is 15 residues long. The CDR3 region is CASSLTSGGRNIQYF. DNA of the CDR3: TGTGCCAGCAGCTTGACTAGCGGAGGTAGAAACATTCAGTACTTC.

V and J are TRBV3-1 and TRBJ2-5, with D unclear. The CDR3 has 12 amino acids. Germline CDR1 and CDR2: LGHDT and YNNKEL (reference sequence). The V gene lost 0 bases and the J gene lost 5 bases, with 4 bases spanning the gap. CDR3 sequence (DNA): TGTGCCAGCAGCCAAGAGGAGGAGACCCAGTACTTC. This encodes CASSQEEETQYF.

This chain links TRBV7-9 with TRBJ2-1; D ambiguous. Looked up from germline, CDR1 is SEHNR and CDR2 is FQNEAQ (reference sequence). The CDR3 extends over 13 amino acids. V was trimmed by 3 bases and J by 5 bases, leaving 8 bases between them. CDR3 region: CASSFLGNNEQFF. CDR3 nucleotides: TGTGCCAGCAGCTTCCTAGGTAACAATGAGCAGTTCTTC.

This clonotype was recorded at least ten times. The chain recombines TRBV10-3 with TRBJ2-3, with TRBD1 matching over 8 bases. The germline CDR1 and CDR2 sequences are ENHRY and SYGVKD. The CDR3 spans 14 residues. V was pared by 7 bases and J by 3 bases, with 6 bases of the junction left unmatched. In DNA, the CDR3 is TGTGCCATCACCTCCGGACAGGGTACAGATACGCAGTATTTT. Translation: CAITSGQGTDTQYF.

In this sample, this clonotype turned up many times. V and J are TRBV6-1 and TRBJ2-7; TRBD1 matches at 7 bases. Germline values: CDR1 MNHNS, CDR2 SASEGT. This CDR3 region has 19 residues. Trimming took 5 bases from V and 3 from J; bases not matched to a gene: 22. The CDR3 reads CASSPSGQWLVLSFYEQYV. The CDR3 nucleotides read TGTGCCAGCAGTCCGTCGGGACAGTGGTTAGTGCTCAGCTTCTACGAGCAGTACGTC.

The V and J genes are TRBV5-6 and TRBJ2-2, with 9 bases identical to TRBD1. Germline CDR1 SGHDT, CDR2 YYEEEE. The CDR3 spans 15 residues. With 5 bases clipped from V and 4 bases from J, the junction kept 6 bases outside the gene matches. The chain's CDR3 is CASRSGTGFTGELFF. As DNA, the CDR3 is TGTGCCAGCAGGTCCGGGACAGGGTTCACCGGGGAGCTGTTTTTT.

This clonotype was detected only a few times. This chain links TRBV10-3 with TRBJ1-2; TRBD1 matches at 8 bases. CDR1 is ENHRY and CDR2 is SYGVKD in the germline V gene. The ends lost 4 bases at V and 7 bases at J; junction bases unmatched: 14. The CDR3 is 16 amino acids. The CDR3 region has the DNA TGTGCCATCAGTGTCGATCCGTCCCAGGGGGCGAGTGGCTACACCTTC. Its translation is CAISVDPSQGASGYTF.

CDR3 DNA sequence: TGTGCCAGCAGCCCATCTGAGGGCTATGGCTACACCTTC. Translation: CASSPSEGYGYTF. V is TRBV7-6 and J is TRBJ1-2; D ambiguous. The CDR3 totals 13 residues. V gave up 5 bases and J gave up 4 bases, with 11 bases separating them. Germline V gives CDR1 SGHVS, CDR2 FNYEAQ. The full variable domain, in which reference TRBV7-6 and TRBJ1-2 provide the parts outside the CDR3, is GAGVSQSPRYKVTKRGQDVALRCDPISGHVSLYWYRQALGQGPEFLTYFNYEAQQDKSGLPNDRFSAERPEGSISTLTIQRTEQRDSAMYRCASSPSEGYGYTFGSGTRLTVV.